The next 27 T cell receptor beta chains were all read from a single sample in a study of PD-L1 blockade in urothelial cancer. TCRdb keeps only in-frame clones here, not all; method: immunoSEQ multiplex PCR. Among roughly 24,000 clones, less than 90% were seen once, and the ten largest hold roughly 30%. Here the sequenced sample was PBMCs, taken around atezolizumab (anti-PD-L1) treatment. These receptors were taken from a man aged 60 to 69 with urothelial cancer.

The chain carries TRBV27 and TRBJ2-7, with 8 bases aligning to TRBD1. V gave up 5 bases and J gave up 1 base; unmatched junction bases: 7. The CDR3 runs 15 residues. CDR1 MNHEY and CDR2 SMNVEV come from the germline V gene (reference sequence). CDR3 amino acids: CASSPGQGLSYEQYF. CDR3 DNA sequence: TGTGCCAGCAGTCCAGGACAGGGTCTATCCTACGAGCAGTACTTC.

The rearrangement joins TRBV6-5 to TRBJ2-3; TRBD1 might be the D (6 bases). V was clipped by 2 bases and J by 2 bases, with 14 bases between them. Germline CDR1 and CDR2: MNHEY and SVGAGI. CDR3 length equals 16 residues. The CDR3 loop reads CASSYLGRGYTDTQYF. DNA of the CDR3: TGTGCCAGCAGTTACCTGGGAAGGGGGTACACAGATACGCAGTATTTT.

The J gene is TRBJ2-1, the V gene TRBV9, with D hard to call. There are 15 residues in the CDR3. V was trimmed by 5 bases and J by 0 bases, leaving 12 bases between them. Per germline, CDR1 SGDLS and CDR2 YYNGEE. CDR3 protein: CASSQTESSYNEQFF. CDR3 DNA: TGTGCCAGCAGTCAAACCGAGAGCTCCTACAATGAGCAGTTCTTC.

The V gene is TRBV27, the J gene TRBJ1-6; no reliable D call. The CDR3 contains 14 residues. The ends were cut back, 6 bases at V and 5 bases at J, with 11 bases in the middle. Germline lookup yields CDR1 MNHEY and CDR2 SMNVEV (reference sequence). CDR3 protein: CASSRDLNNSPLHF. The CDR3 bases are TGTGCCAGCAGCCGGGATCTGAATAATTCACCCCTCCACTTT.

Only one count was recorded for this clone. V is TRBV19 and J is TRBJ2-3; D gene ambiguous. Trimming took off 0 bases at V and 2 bases at J, with 9 bases between the two ends. Germline-derived CDR1 and CDR2 are LNHDA and SQIVND (reference sequence). The CDR3 is made up of 15 amino acids. CDR3 sequence reads: CASSIERRSTDTQYF. The CDR3 DNA follows: TGTGCCAGTAGTATAGAACGGCGGTCCACAGATACGCAGTATTTT.

The chain has TRBV2 and TRBJ2-7, with 9 nucleotides matching TRBD1. CDR3 length: 12 amino acids. Trimming at V came to 6 bases and at J to 3 bases, leaving 0 bases not matched to a gene. Germline loops: CDR1 SNHLY, CDR2 FYNNEI. CDR3 region: CASRTGGYEQYF. The CDR3 nucleotides read TGTGCCAGCAGGACAGGGGGCTACGAGCAGTACTTC.

This clone was seen only once. The genes are TRBV19 and TRBJ1-2; D uncertain. Germline CDR1 reads LNHDA; CDR2 reads SQIVND (reference sequence). The CDR3 loop spans 14 amino acids. V was cut by 11 bases and J by 5 bases, with 21 bases left in between. The CDR3 sequence: CAAGTHSYGYGYTF. In nucleotides, the CDR3 is TGTGCCGCCGGTACCCACAGTTATGGATATGGCTACACCTTC.

This chain links TRBV2 with TRBJ2-1; TRBD2 is a possible D gene (6 bases). This CDR3 is 15 amino acids long. Trimming stripped 1 base from V and 6 bases from J, with 13 bases between. Per germline, CDR1 SNHLY and CDR2 FYNNEI. This CDR3 reads CASSEEIAALNEQFF. As DNA, the CDR3 is TGTGCCAGCAGTGAAGAAATAGCGGCTCTCAATGAGCAGTTCTTC.

The V gene is TRBV9, the J gene TRBJ2-5, with D possibly TRBD2 on 5 matching bases. In germline, CDR1 is SGDLS, CDR2 YYNGEE. The CDR3 has 16 amino acids. Trimming took off 4 bases at V and 6 bases at J, with 22 bases between the two ends. The CDR3 reads CASSPPRGGFGQTQYF. The CDR3 DNA is TGTGCCAGCAGCCCCCCCCGGGGTGGGTTTGGTCAGACCCAGTACTTC.

Of note for this clone: At one of its ends the junction is not consistent with the germline gene, which may arise from a read error. The gene calls are TRBV7-7 and TRBJ2-1, with 7 bases matching TRBD1. Germline V gene sequence: CDR1 SSHAT, CDR2 FNYEAQ (reference sequence). The CDR3 covers 13 residues. The CDR3 DNA reads as TGTGCTAGCAGCTCCGGACAGGACAATGAGCAGTTCTTC. This translates into CASSSGQDNEQFF.

The chain employs TRBV30 and TRBJ1-1; 8 bases fit TRBD1. V was pared by 5 bases and J by 5 bases, with 4 bases of the junction left unmatched. Germline lookup yields CDR1 GTSNPN and CDR2 SVGIG (reference sequence). CDR3 length: 12 residues. This CDR3 reads CAWGQGLTEAFF. CDR3 nucleotide sequence: TGTGCCTGGGGACAGGGATTAACTGAAGCTTTCTTT.

The rearrangement links TRBV27 to TRBJ2-7; 7 nucleotides agree with TRBD2. The ends lost 6 bases at V and 2 bases at J; junction bases unmatched: 10. The CDR3 totals 15 residues. CDR1 MNHEY and CDR2 SMNVEV come from the germline V gene (reference sequence). CDR3 in amino acids: CASSSDPTSPYEQYF. For the CDR3, the DNA is TGTGCCAGCAGCTCGGACCCGACTAGCCCCTACGAGCAGTACTTC.

V gene TRBV10-1 combines with J gene TRBJ2-1; 14 bases are shared with TRBD2. CDR3 length: 14 amino acids. Per the germline V gene, CDR1 is WNHNN and CDR2 is SYGVQD (reference sequence). J gave up 8 bases and V 6 bases, and 3 bases lay outside the gene matches. DNA of the CDR3: TGCGCCAGCAGCCCGGGACTAGCGGGAGATGAGCAGTTCTTC. Its translation is CASSPGLAGDEQFF.

The chain combines TRBV5-6 with TRBJ1-4; D gene unclear. Between the trimmed V and J ends, which lost 2 bases and 8 bases, there was a span of 10 bases. In germline, CDR1 is SGHDT, CDR2 YYEEEE. This CDR3 is 13 amino acids long. CDR3: CASSFSPSEKLFF. The CDR3 coding sequence is TGTGCCAGCAGCTTTTCCCCCTCGGAAAAACTGTTTTTT.

This chain connects TRBV6-5 to TRBJ1-1, with 9 bases that match TRBD1. CDR1 is MNHEY, CDR2 SVGAGI, per germline. The J segment lost 11 bases and the V segment lost 6 bases, leaving 13 bases of the junction unmatched. The CDR3 is 14 residues long. The CDR3 region has the DNA TGTGCCAGCAGAAGAGTGACAGGGGGAATTTTGGCTTTCTTT. Amino acids: CASRRVTGGILAFF.

V and J are TRBV19 and TRBJ2-1, with 11 bases aligning to TRBD2. The CDR3 is 14 amino acids. Trimming took 6 bases from V and 11 from J; bases not matched to a gene: 9. The germline CDR1 and CDR2 sequences are LNHDA and SQIVND (reference sequence). The CDR3 loop is CASRSLAGASKQFF. CDR3 nucleotide sequence: TGTGCCAGTAGGTCACTAGCGGGAGCATCCAAGCAGTTCTTC.

V usage is TRBV5-6 and J usage is TRBJ2-5; 8 bases are shared with TRBD2. J lost 2 bases, V lost 4 bases, and 7 bases had no gene match. CDR3 length: 15 amino acids. Germline assignment: CDR1 SGHDT and CDR2 YYEEEE. Written as DNA, the CDR3 is TGTGCCAGCAGCCGCCCCGGGGGGGGACAAGAGACCCAGTACTTC. It specifies CASSRPGGGQETQYF.

V and J are TRBV6-1 and TRBJ1-2; D not certain. Trimming removed 2 bases from V and 4 bases from J, with 17 bases in between. From germline, CDR1 is MNHNS and CDR2 SASEGT. The CDR3 totals 16 residues. The chain's CDR3 is CASSELAGLRPYGYTF. The CDR3 region has the DNA TGTGCCAGCAGTGAATTGGCGGGGTTGAGGCCCTATGGCTACACCTTC.

V gene TRBV5-6 combines with J gene TRBJ2-3; D gene ambiguous. Trimming removed 0 bases from V and 3 bases from J, with 8 bases in between. The CDR3 spans 14 residues. The germline V gene has CDR1 SGHDT and CDR2 YYEEEE. The CDR3 DNA reads as TGTGCCAGCAGCTTGGGTCAGGTAACAGATACGCAGTATTTT. It is translated as CASSLGQVTDTQYF.

The chain carries TRBV5-1 and TRBJ2-3, with 8 bases matching TRBD2. Germline CDR1 and CDR2: SGHRS and YFSETQ. V shed 1 base, J shed 0 bases, and the junction held 1 base outside the gene matches. The CDR3 runs to 15 residues. The CDR3: CASSLRGGSTDTQYF. In DNA form, the CDR3 reads TGCGCCAGCAGCTTGCGCGGGGGGAGCACAGATACGCAGTATTTT.

This sequence joins TRBV4-3 and TRBJ2-5; D gene uncertain. V shed 0 bases and J shed 7 bases, with 15 bases lying between them. This CDR3 is built from 15 residues. Germline-derived CDR1 and CDR2 are LGHNA and YSLEER. In DNA, the CDR3 is TGCGCCAGCAGCCAAGAAGTAAGAAGCACTGGGACCCAGTACTTC. This encodes CASSQEVRSTGTQYF.

The chain uses TRBV7-9 and TRBJ2-3; D may be TRBD2 (7 bases). Deletions cut 5 bases from V and 0 bases from J, with 12 bases between. CDR1 and CDR2 (germline): SEHNR, FQNEAQ (reference sequence). This CDR3 is 15 amino acids long. CDR3 DNA sequence: TGTGCCAGCAGCCGGACAGCGGGGAGCACAGATACGCAGTATTTT. It specifies CASSRTAGSTDTQYF.

The chain couples TRBV9 to TRBJ2-2, with 9 bases aligning to TRBD2. The germline CDR1 and CDR2 sequences are SGDLS and YYNGEE. The J segment lost 5 bases and the V segment lost 0 bases, leaving 5 bases of the junction unmatched. The length of the CDR3 is 16 residues. The CDR3 DNA sequence: TGTGCCAGCAGCGTAGTTTTGGCGGGGGGGACCGGGGAGCTGTTTTTT. Translation gives CASSVVLAGGTGELFF. The full variable domain, in which reference TRBV9 and TRBJ2-2 provide the parts outside the CDR3, is DSGVTQTPKHLITATGQRVTLRCSPRSGDLSVYWYQQSLDQGLQFLIQYYNGEERAKGNILERFSAQQFPDLHSELNLSSLELGDSALYFCASSVVLAGGTGELFFGEGSRLTVL.

The V and J genes are TRBV27 and TRBJ2-1; no clear D gene. Trimming took off 3 bases at V and 1 base at J, with 10 bases between the two ends. Germline-derived CDR1 and CDR2 are MNHEY and SMNVEV (reference sequence). This CDR3 has 15 amino acids. The CDR3 DNA reads TGTGCCAGCAGTTTTTCCCCCGTTTCCTACAATGAGCAGTTCTTC. Its translation: CASSFSPVSYNEQFF.

V and J are TRBV30 and TRBJ2-1, with 7 bases fitting TRBD2. The CDR3 is 15 amino acids. Per the germline V gene, CDR1 is GTSNPN and CDR2 is SVGIG (reference sequence). The ends lost 2 bases at V and 5 bases at J; junction bases unmatched: 9. CDR3 amino acids: CAWSIGAGKDNEQFF. CDR3 nucleotide sequence: TGTGCCTGGAGTATAGGAGCGGGGAAAGACAATGAGCAGTTCTTC.

This chain uses TRBV9 with TRBJ2-3, with 7 bases that match TRBD2. The J segment lost 6 bases and the V segment lost 3 bases, leaving 13 bases of the junction unmatched. Germline-derived CDR1 and CDR2 are SGDLS and YYNGEE. The CDR3 loop spans 16 amino acids. In nucleotides, the CDR3 is TGTGCCAGCAGCGCGGGGGGTAGCGGGTACCTCGATACGCAGTATTTT. It is translated as CASSAGGSGYLDTQYF.

CDR3 nucleotides: TGTGCCAGCAGTGTTCCGGGACAGCTTGACGTCTACACCTTC. This gives the protein CASSVPGQLDVYTF. This chain joins TRBV6-1 and TRBJ1-2, with 7 bases lining up with TRBD1. Germline V gene sequence: CDR1 MNHNS, CDR2 SASEGT. The junction had 12 bases not matched to a gene; V was cut back by 4 bases and J by 10 bases. The CDR3 covers 14 residues.